This record covers a single T cell receptor beta chain. What it binds is not known. The PCR used 60 Vbeta and 13 Jbeta primers. Generated by immunoSEQ multiplex PCR, the TCRdb table keeps only in-frame clones and is missing some. The table lists about 130,000 clones, around four fifths of them singletons. Germline CDR1 reads SGHNT; CDR2 reads YENEEA. The CDR3 has 13 amino acids. V was cut by 2 bases and J by 3 bases, with 8 bases left in between. The data originate from a study of cytomegalovirus exposure and HLA in healthy donors. Notes on the study in general: Associated with HLA alleles at 0.05 false discovery rate in a later analysis were around 17,000 TCR beta sequences. Equally common other TCR beta chains were less clonally expanded than HLA-associated ones, a later analysis found. Donors belonging to an Asian-associated ancestry cluster reportedly showed fewer N-insertions in productive TCRs than the roughly 670-donor mean, according to what a later analysis found.

The receptor comes from a boy between 10 and 17 years old in good health and CMV-seronegative. Sequences were obtained from PBMCs. This rearrangement joins TRBV11-3 to TRBJ2-7, with a weak D call TRBD1 (5 bases). CDR3 DNA: TGTGCCAGCAGCTTAAGGGGCAGCTACGAGCAGTACTTC. Encoded protein: CASSLRGSYEQYF.